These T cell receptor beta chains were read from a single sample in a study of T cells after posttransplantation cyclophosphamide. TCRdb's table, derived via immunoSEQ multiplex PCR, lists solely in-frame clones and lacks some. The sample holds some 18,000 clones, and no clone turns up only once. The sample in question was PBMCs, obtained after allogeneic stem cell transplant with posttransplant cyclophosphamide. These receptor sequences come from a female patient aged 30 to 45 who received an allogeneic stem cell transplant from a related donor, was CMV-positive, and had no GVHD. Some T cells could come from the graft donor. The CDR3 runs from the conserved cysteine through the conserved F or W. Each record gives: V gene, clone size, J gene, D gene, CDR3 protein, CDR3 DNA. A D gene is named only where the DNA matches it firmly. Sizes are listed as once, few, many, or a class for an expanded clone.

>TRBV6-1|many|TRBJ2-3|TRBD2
CATTSGTSGDTQYF
TGTGCCACCACATCCGGGACTAGTGGAGATACGCAGTATTTT
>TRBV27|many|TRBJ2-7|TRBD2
CASSFLAGSYEQYF
TGTGCCAGCAGTTTCCTAGCGGGATCCTACGAGCAGTACTTC
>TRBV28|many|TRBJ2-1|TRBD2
CASSFAGGVSYNEQFF
TGTGCCAGCAGTTTCGCGGGAGGGGTATCCTACAATGAGCAGTTCTTC
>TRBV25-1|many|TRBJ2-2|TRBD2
CASSEVAGTGELFF
TGTGCCAGCAGTGAGGTAGCGGGAACCGGGGAGCTGTTTTTT
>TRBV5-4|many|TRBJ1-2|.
CASSPDSHGYTF
TGTGCCAGCAGTCCGGACAGCCATGGCTACACCTTC
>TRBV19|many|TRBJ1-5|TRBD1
CASSMGRDRVFLQPQHF
TGTGCCAGTAGTATGGGGCGGGACAGGGTTTTCCTTCAGCCCCAGCATTTT
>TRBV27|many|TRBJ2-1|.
CASSLVRAGNEQFF
TGTGCCAGCAGTTTAGTCCGGGCGGGCAATGAGCAGTTCTTC
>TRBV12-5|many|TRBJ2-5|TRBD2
CASGLIAGPQYF
TGTGCTAGTGGTTTGATAGCGGGACCCCAGTACTTC
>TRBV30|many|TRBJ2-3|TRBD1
CAWSAGQGTDTQYF
TGTGCCTGGAGTGCGGGACAGGGCACAGATACGCAGTATTTT
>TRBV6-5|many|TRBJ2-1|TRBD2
CASSYTSGNNNEQFF
TGTGCCAGCAGTTATACTAGCGGCAACAACAATGAGCAGTTCTTC
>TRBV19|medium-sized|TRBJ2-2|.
CASAGSPNTGELFF
TGTGCCAGTGCAGGTTCACCAAACACCGGGGAGCTGTTTTTT
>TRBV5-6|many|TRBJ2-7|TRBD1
CASSFPGTAHTYEQYF
TGTGCCAGCAGCTTCCCCGGGACAGCACACACCTACGAGCAGTACTTC
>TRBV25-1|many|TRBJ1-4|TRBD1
CATHQGQGNEKLFF
TGTGCCACCCACCAGGGACAGGGGAATGAAAAACTGTTTTTT
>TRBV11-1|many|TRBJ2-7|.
CASSSLGYEQYF
TGTGCCAGCAGCTCCCTAGGCTACGAGCAGTACTTC
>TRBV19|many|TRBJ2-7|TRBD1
CASSIRGRSIEQYF
TGTGCCAGTAGTATCAGGGGGCGTTCGATCGAGCAGTACTTC